The TCR beta chain under discussion was sequenced for a study of beta chain features in type 1 diabetes. Looking at the study overall: The samples had roughly 110 million sorted cells examined in all.

Expressed TCRB transcripts were sequenced because the entire RNA isolate underwent reverse transcription. This table comes from immunoSEQ multiplex PCR, and its TCRdb copy is limited to in-frame clones, with some not included. The sample lists around 500,000 clones, over 9.5% occurring once. The ends were cut back, 7 bases at V and 1 base at J, with 16 bases in the middle. There are 15 residues in the CDR3. Germline lookup yields CDR1 LNHDA and CDR2 SQIVND (reference sequence). The receptor comes from a woman between 18 and 29 years old in good health. The chain has TRBV19 and TRBJ1-1, with a possible D match to TRBD1 (5 bases). The sample consisted of naive CD4+ T cells from blood. The CDR3 nucleotides are TGTGCCAGTATGGTTACGGGGCACAAGAACACTGAAGCTTTCTTT. This encodes CASMVTGHKNTEAFF.